The 5 T cell receptor beta chains presented below share a single source sample, sequenced in a study of OX40 agonist ivuxolimab in advanced cancers. Produced via immunoSEQ multiplex PCR; TCRdb's table is partial and in-frame only. The top ten hold 18% of the sample, which has roughly 30,000 clones, more than 70% seen once. Specimen: CD4+ or CD8+ T cells sorted from blood, collected in a trial of the OX40 agonist ivuxolimab. The receptors here all came from an adult with an advanced solid tumor such as melanoma, head and neck, liver or kidney cancer.

This rearrangement joins TRBV7-9 to TRBJ2-7; unclear D gene. Germline assignment: CDR1 SEHNR and CDR2 FQNEAQ (reference sequence). The V gene lost 5 bases and the J gene lost 2 bases, with 13 bases spanning the gap. There are 14 residues in the CDR3. In DNA form, the CDR3 reads TGTGCCAGCAGCCCCCCAGGCAGTACCTACGAGCAGTACTTC. The encoded protein is CASSPPGSTYEQYF.

The chain joins TRBV9 to TRBJ2-7; a weak D match, TRBD2 (6 bases). V lost 4 bases and J lost 1, with 18 bases in between. Germline-derived CDR1 and CDR2 are SGDLS and YYNGEE. This CDR3 region has 16 residues. The CDR3 protein is CASSPKRSLASYEQYF. The CDR3 nucleotides are TGTGCCAGCAGCCCCAAGCGTTCGCTAGCGTCCTACGAGCAGTACTTC.

The chain joins TRBV6-5 to TRBJ2-1, with TRBD1 matching 10 bases. This CDR3 comprises 16 residues. V lost 4 bases to trimming and J lost 7 bases; unmatched junction nucleotides: 10. Germline V gene data show CDR1 as MNHEY and CDR2 as SVGAGI. The CDR3 nucleotides are TGTGCCAGCAGTTCTCCCCGACAGGGGGCGGGGAATGAGCAGTTCTTC. Translated: CASSSPRQGAGNEQFF.

The rearrangement joins TRBV13 to TRBJ1-4; D is unresolved. Germline V lookup: CDR1 PRHDT, CDR2 FYEKMQ (reference sequence). V was cut by 5 bases and J by 8 bases, with 21 bases left in between. The CDR3 sequence is 16 residues long. The CDR3 here is CASSAIDGRRGEKLFF. The CDR3 nucleotides are TGTGCCAGCAGCGCAATCGACGGACGCCGGGGAGAAAAACTGTTTTTT.

The chain is built from TRBV28 and TRBJ2-3; TRBD1 matches 7 bases. The germline CDR1 and CDR2 sequences are MDHEN and SYDVKM. V lost 8 bases to trimming and J lost 6 bases; unmatched junction nucleotides: 5. The CDR3 spans 12 residues. CDR3 bases: TGTGCCAGCCGCACAGGGGCCGATACGCAGTATTTT. Translated: CASRTGADTQYF.